This T cell receptor beta chain was observed in a study of CDR3 diversity in severe acne. V was pared by 5 bases and J by 1 base, with 9 bases between. Germline V gives CDR1 MNHEY, CDR2 SVGEGT. The CDR3 is 13 amino acids. Each CDR3 protein gets one entry after TCRdb re-called the PCR reads with MiXCR. The sample carries almost 85,000 distinct CDR3 sequences, about 54% recorded once. This clonotype was counted many times. The sample taken for sequencing was blood. The chain joins TRBV6-2 or TRBV6-3 to TRBJ2-7, with a weak D call TRBD2 (6 bases). The sequence was obtained from a male donor in good health, without acne. CDR3 in DNA: TGTGCCAGCAGTATAGCGGAATCCTACGAGCAGTACTTC. This translates into CASSIAESYEQYF.